This TCR beta chain was recovered during a study of blood T cell repertoires in COVID-19. As for the study in general: COVID-19 samples, acute and convalescent, were from the United States, Italy and Spain. Nucleic acid was either cDNA or gDNA, and it came from T cells, B-cell-depleted T cells, or PBMCs.

The CDR3 has 15 residues. Trimming pared 5 bases from V and 1 base from J, leaving 9 bases between. Germline CDR1 is MNHEY and CDR2 is SMNVEV (reference sequence). Some clones are missing from TCRdb's copy, which holds only in-frame ones; the method was immunoSEQ multiplex PCR. Of about 410,000 clones listed, more than 80% are singletons. Sample: peripheral blood. This chain links TRBV27 with TRBJ1-6, with D tentatively TRBD1 (5 bases). This sequence originates from a woman in her twenties or thirties with active or convalescent COVID-19. The CDR3 protein is CASSPQGSYNSPLHF. The CDR3, as DNA: TGTGCCAGCAGTCCTCAGGGATCCTATAATTCACCCCTCCACTTT.